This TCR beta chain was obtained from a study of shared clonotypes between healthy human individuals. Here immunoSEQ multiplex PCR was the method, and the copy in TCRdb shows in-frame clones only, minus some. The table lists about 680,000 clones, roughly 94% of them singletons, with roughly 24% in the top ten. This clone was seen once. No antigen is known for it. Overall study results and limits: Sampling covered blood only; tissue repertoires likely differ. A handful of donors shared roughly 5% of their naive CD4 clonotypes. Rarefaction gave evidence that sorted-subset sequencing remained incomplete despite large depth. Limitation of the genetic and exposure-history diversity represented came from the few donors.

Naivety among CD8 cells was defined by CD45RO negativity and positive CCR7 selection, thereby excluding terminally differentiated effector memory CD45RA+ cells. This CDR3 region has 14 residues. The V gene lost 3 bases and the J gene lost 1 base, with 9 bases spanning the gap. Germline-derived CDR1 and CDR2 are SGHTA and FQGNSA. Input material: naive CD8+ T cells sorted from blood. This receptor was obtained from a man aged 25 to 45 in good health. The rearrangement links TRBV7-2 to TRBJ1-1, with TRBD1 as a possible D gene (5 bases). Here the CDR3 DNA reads TGTGCCAGCAGCTTCCTAACAGGGAACACTGAAGCTTTCTTT. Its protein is CASSFLTGNTEAFF.